This T cell receptor (beta chain) originates from a study of tumor-infiltrating lymphocytes in oesophageal squamous cell carcinoma. As for this clonotype: Since the CDR3 does not end with the conserved phenylalanine or tryptophan, this likely comes from a read error. It is unclear where the CDR3 begins or ends on the DNA, so no DNA is shown, and the CDR3 is as TCRdb lists it.

TCRdb analysed the PCR reads with MiXCR anew, one entry per CDR3 protein. Seen here are 15,000 or so distinct CDR3 sequences, roughly 54% observed once, and the top ten hold around two fifths. Looked up from germline, CDR1 is MNHNS and CDR2 is SASEGT. A total of 9 residues make up the CDR3, ends included. The origin of this receptor is a female donor with esophageal squamous cell carcinoma. The gene calls are TRBV6-1 and TRBJ2-2; whether TRBD2, the table's D call, matches the DNA was not checked. Sequencing was performed on esophageal tumor tissue. The CDR3 reads CASSYSGLA.